Shown below are 10 T cell receptor beta chains from a single sample sequenced in a study of blood T cell repertoires in COVID-19. Only in-frame clones appear in the TCRdb table, and some are missing; sequencing was by immunoSEQ multiplex PCR. The sample consists of 250,000 to 350,000 clones, 80% to 90% of them appearing once. Sequencing input: PBMCs or T cells enriched from blood (not recorded which). All receptors derive from a woman aged 30 to 39 who had recovered from COVID-19.

The count of this clone is one. The rearrangement uses TRBV14 and TRBJ1-6; D gene uncertain. Trimming removed 0 bases at V and 7 bases at J, with 10 bases between. The CDR3 sequence is 15 residues long. Germline V gives CDR1 SGHDN, CDR2 FVKESK. CDR3 region: CASSQDWQVNSPLHF. The CDR3 nucleotides are TGTGCCAGCAGCCAAGATTGGCAGGTGAATTCACCCCTCCACTTT.

The rearrangement uses TRBV19 and TRBJ1-4, with D unresolved. This CDR3 is 15 amino acids long. Trimming pared 1 base from V and 0 bases from J, leaving 6 bases between. CDR1 is LNHDA, CDR2 SQIVND, per germline (reference sequence). CDR3 nucleotide sequence: TGTGCCAGTAGTATAGGCCTATCAACTAATGAAAAACTGTTTTTT. Translation: CASSIGLSTNEKLFF.

J is TRBJ1-3 and V is TRBV5-1; unclear D gene. The CDR3 runs to 14 residues. V lost 0 bases to trimming and J lost 3 bases, with 7 bases between them. The germline CDR1 and CDR2 sequences are SGHRS and YFSETQ. The CDR3 loop is CASSLDGGGNTIYF. CDR3 sequence (DNA): TGCGCCAGCAGCTTGGACGGCGGTGGAAACACCATATATTTT.

This chain uses TRBV7-9 with TRBJ2-2; D remains unclear. The CDR3 has 13 residues. Trimming removed 6 bases from V and 5 bases from J, with 10 bases in between. In germline, CDR1 is SEHNR, CDR2 FQNEAQ (reference sequence). In DNA form, the CDR3 reads TGTGCCAGCAGTTTTGGGCAGACCGGGGAGCTGTTTTTT. This codes for CASSFGQTGELFF.

The rearrangement uses TRBV5-1 and TRBJ1-6, with a weak D call TRBD1 (5 bases). The CDR3 totals 16 residues. Germline V gives CDR1 SGHRS, CDR2 YFSETQ. V was clipped by 2 bases and J by 7 bases, with 16 bases between them. For the CDR3, the DNA is TGCGCCAGCAGCTTCGTGGGCGGGGGTGGAAATTCACCCCTCCACTTT. Translation gives CASSFVGGGGNSPLHF.

This clone has a handful of counts. The chain carries TRBV6-1 and TRBJ1-1, with no clear D. Germline assignment: CDR1 MNHNS and CDR2 SASEGT. Deletions cut 4 bases from V and 4 bases from J, with 25 bases between. The CDR3 has 18 amino acids. The CDR3 DNA is TGTGCCAGCAGTGGCCCGCTAGGGAGGGCCCAATCTATCACTGAAGCTTTCTTT. This gives the protein CASSGPLGRAQSITEAFF.

This chain connects TRBV15 to TRBJ2-3, with D perhaps TRBD2 (5 bases). This CDR3 spans 14 amino acids. V was cut by 0 bases and J by 9 bases, with 13 bases left in between. Germline loops: CDR1 LNHNV, CDR2 YYDKDF (reference sequence). In DNA form, the CDR3 reads TGTGCCACCAGCAGAGACGCCACTAGTCACACGCAGTATTTT. This translates into CATSRDATSHTQYF.

The J gene is TRBJ1-2, the V gene TRBV27; 10 bases align to TRBD1. The CDR3 has 17 residues. Germline lookup yields CDR1 MNHEY and CDR2 SMNVEV (reference sequence). V was pared by 3 bases and J by 2 bases, with 9 bases of the junction left unmatched. CDR3 coding DNA: TGTGCCAGCAGTTTTACGGGACAGGGGACCCAGAACTATGGCTACACCTTC. Translated, it gives CASSFTGQGTQNYGYTF.

The chain couples TRBV2 to TRBJ2-5, with a weak D call TRBD1 (6 bases). Trimming removed 7 bases at V and 1 base at J, with 10 bases between. The CDR3 runs 13 residues. Germline CDR1 is SNHLY and CDR2 is FYNNEI. Written as DNA, the CDR3 is TGTGCCAGCACCCGGGACATCCAAGAGACCCAGTACTTC. It yields the protein CASTRDIQETQYF.

The genes are TRBV5-1 and TRBJ2-5, with a weak D call TRBD1 (6 bases). Germline assignment: CDR1 SGHRS and CDR2 YFSETQ. CDR3 length: 14 amino acids. V shed 1 base and J shed 5 bases, with 12 bases lying between them. The CDR3 protein is CASSLTGFRETQYF. The CDR3 nucleotides read TGCGCCAGCAGCTTGACAGGGTTTCGTGAGACCCAGTACTTC.